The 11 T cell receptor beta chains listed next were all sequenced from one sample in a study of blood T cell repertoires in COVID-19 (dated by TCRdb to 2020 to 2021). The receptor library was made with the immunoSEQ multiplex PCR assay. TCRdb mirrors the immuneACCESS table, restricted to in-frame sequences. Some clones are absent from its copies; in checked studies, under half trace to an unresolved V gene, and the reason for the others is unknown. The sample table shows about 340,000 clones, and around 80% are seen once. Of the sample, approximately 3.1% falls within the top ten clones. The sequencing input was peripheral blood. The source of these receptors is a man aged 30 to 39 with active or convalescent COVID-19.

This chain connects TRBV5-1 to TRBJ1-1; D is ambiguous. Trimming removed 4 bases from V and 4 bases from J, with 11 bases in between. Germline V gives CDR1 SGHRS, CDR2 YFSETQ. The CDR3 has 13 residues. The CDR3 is CASSREAATEAFF. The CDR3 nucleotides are TGCGCCAGCAGCCGGGAGGCGGCCACTGAAGCTTTCTTT.

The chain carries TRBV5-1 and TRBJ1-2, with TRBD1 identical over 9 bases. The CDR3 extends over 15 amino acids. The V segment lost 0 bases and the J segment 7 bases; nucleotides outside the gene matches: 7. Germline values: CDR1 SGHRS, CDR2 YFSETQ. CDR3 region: CASSLVDRGESGYTF. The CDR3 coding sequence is TGCGCCAGCAGCTTGGTAGACAGGGGGGAGAGTGGCTACACCTTC.

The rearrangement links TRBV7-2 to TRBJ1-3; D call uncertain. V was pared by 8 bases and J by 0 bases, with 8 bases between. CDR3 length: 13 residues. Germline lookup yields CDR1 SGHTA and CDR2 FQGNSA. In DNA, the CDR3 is TGTGCCAGCGCTGGGCACTCTGGAAACACCATATATTTT. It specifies CASAGHSGNTIYF. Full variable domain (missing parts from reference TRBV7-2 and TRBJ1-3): GAGVSQSPSNKVTEKGKDVELRCDPISGHTALYWYRQSLGQGLEFLIYFQGNSAPDKSGLPSDRFSAERTGGSVSTLTIQRTQQEDSAVYLCASAGHSGNTIYFGEGSWLTVV.

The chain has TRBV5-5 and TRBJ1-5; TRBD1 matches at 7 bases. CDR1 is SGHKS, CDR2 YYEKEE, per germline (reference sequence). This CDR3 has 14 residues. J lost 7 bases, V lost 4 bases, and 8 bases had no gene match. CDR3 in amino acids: CASSVTGVRQPQHF. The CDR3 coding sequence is TGTGCCAGCAGCGTTACAGGGGTAAGGCAGCCCCAGCATTTT.

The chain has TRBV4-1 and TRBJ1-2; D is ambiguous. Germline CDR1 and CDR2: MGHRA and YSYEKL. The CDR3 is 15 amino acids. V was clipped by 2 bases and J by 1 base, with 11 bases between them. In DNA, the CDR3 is TGCGCCAGCAGCCAACGTGTGGCAAATAACTATGGCTACACCTTC. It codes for CASSQRVANNYGYTF.

As DNA, the CDR3 is TGTGCCAGTAGTACGTGGACAGGAGGGAACACTGAAGCTTTCTTT. This sequence encodes CASSTWTGGNTEAFF. This sequence joins TRBV19 and TRBJ1-1, with 7 bases that match TRBD1. The CDR3 loop spans 15 amino acids. J was trimmed by 1 base and V by 4 bases; bases with no gene match: 6. Germline V CDR1 and CDR2: LNHDA, SQIVND (reference sequence).

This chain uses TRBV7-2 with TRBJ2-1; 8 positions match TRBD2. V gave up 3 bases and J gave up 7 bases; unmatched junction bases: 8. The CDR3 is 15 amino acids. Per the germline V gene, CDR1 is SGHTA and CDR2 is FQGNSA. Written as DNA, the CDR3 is TGTGCCAGCAGCTTCCAAGCGGGAGTTTATAATGAGCAGTTCTTC. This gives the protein CASSFQAGVYNEQFF.

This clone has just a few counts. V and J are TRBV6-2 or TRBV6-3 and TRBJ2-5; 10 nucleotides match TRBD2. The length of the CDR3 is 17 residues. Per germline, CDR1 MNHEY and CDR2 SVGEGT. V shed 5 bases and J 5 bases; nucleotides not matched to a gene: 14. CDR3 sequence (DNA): TGTGCCAGCAGTATCCCGCGGCTAGCGGGAGTAGGTGAGACCCAGTACTTC. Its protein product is CASSIPRLAGVGETQYF.

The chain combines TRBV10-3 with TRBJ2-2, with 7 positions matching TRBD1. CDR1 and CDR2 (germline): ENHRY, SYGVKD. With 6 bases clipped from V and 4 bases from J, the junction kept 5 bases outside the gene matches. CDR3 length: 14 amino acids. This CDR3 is CAIRSGGRTGELFF. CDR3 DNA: TGTGCCATCAGGTCAGGGGGACGCACCGGGGAGCTGTTTTTT.

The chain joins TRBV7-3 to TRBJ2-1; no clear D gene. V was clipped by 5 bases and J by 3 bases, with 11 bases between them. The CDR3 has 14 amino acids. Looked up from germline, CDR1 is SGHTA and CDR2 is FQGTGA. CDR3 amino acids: CASSSDANYNEQFF. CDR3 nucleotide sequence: TGTGCCAGCAGCAGCGACGCGAACTACAATGAGCAGTTCTTC.

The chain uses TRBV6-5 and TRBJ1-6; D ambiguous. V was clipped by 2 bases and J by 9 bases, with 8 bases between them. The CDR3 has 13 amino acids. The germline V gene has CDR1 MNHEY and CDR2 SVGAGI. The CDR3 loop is CASSYPDSSPLHF. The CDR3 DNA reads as TGTGCCAGCAGTTACCCGGACTCTTCACCCCTCCACTTT.